The TCR beta chain under discussion was sequenced for a study of technical replicates of blood from several donors. The CDR3 contains 14 residues. Trimming took 5 bases from V and 8 from J; bases not matched to a gene: 6. In germline, CDR1 is MDHEN, CDR2 SYDVKM. Here immunoSEQ multiplex PCR was the method, and the copy in TCRdb shows in-frame clones only, minus some. This table holds over 65,000 clones, approximately 96% found once. This TCR derives from a human donor in good health. The sequencing sample was made of T cells isolated from PBMCs. The chain recombines TRBV28 with TRBJ1-4, with 9 bases lining up with TRBD1. The chain's CDR3 is CASSRQGEGEKLFF. CDR3 nucleotide sequence: TGTGCCAGCAGTAGACAGGGGGAAGGCGAAAAACTGTTTTTT.